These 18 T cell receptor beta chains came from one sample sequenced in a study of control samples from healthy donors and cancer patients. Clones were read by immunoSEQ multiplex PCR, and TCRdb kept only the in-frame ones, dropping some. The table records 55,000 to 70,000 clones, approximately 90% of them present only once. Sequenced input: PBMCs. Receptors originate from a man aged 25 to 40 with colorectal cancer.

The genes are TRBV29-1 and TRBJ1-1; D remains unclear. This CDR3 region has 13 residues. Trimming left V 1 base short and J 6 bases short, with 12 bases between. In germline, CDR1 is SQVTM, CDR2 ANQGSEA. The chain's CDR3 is CSVEGEGWAEAFF. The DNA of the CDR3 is TGCAGCGTTGAAGGGGAGGGCTGGGCTGAAGCTTTCTTT. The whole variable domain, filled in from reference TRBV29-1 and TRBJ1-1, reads SAVISQKPSRDICQRGTSLTIQCQVDSQVTMMFWYRQQPGQSLTLIATANQGSEATYESGFVIDKFPISRPNLTFSTLTVSNMSPEDSSIYLCSVEGEGWAEAFFGQGTRLTVV.

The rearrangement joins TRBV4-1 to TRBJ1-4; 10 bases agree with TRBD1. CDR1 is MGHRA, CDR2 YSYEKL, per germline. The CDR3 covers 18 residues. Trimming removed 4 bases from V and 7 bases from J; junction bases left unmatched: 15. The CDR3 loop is CASSPMKGGQGKGEKLFF. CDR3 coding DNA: TGCGCCAGCAGCCCCATGAAGGGGGGACAGGGGAAGGGTGAAAAACTGTTTTTT.

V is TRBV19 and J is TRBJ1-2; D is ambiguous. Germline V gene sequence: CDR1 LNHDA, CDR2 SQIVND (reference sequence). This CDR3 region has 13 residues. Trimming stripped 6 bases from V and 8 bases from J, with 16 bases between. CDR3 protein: CASRIGNEGGYTF. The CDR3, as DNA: TGTGCCAGTAGAATCGGGAATGAAGGAGGCTACACCTTC.

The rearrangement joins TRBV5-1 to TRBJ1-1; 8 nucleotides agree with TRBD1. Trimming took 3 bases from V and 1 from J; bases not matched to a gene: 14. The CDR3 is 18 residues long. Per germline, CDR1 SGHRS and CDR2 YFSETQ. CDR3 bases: TGCGCCAGCAGCTCGAAGCTTCAGGGGGCCATAGGGAACACTGAAGCTTTCTTT. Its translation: CASSSKLQGAIGNTEAFF.

For the CDR3, the DNA is TGTGCCAGCAGCCAAGATTTCCTAGCGGGCACAGATACGCAGTATTTT. Encoded protein: CASSQDFLAGTDTQYF. The chain employs TRBV3-1 (or the pseudogene TRBV3-2) and TRBJ2-3; 7 nucleotides align to TRBD2. This CDR3 region has 16 residues. Germline V lookup: CDR1 LGHDT, CDR2 YNNKEL (reference sequence). Trimming took 0 bases from V and 1 from J; bases not matched to a gene: 4.

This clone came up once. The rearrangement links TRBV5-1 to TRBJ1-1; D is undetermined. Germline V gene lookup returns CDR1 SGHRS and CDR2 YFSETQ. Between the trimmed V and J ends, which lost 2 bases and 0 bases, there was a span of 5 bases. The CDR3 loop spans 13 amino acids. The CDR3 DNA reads TGCGCCAGCAGCTTTTCATTGAACACTGAAGCTTTCTTT. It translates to CASSFSLNTEAFF. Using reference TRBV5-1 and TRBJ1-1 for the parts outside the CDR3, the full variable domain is KAGVTQTPRYLIKTRGQQVTLSCSPISGHRSVSWYQQTPGQGLQFLFEYFSETQRNKGNFPGRFSGRQFSNSRSEMNVSTLELGDSALYLCASSFSLNTEAFFGQGTRLTVV.

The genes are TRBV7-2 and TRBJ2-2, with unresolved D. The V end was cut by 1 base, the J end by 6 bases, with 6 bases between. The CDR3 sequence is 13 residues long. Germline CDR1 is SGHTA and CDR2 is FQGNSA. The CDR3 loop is CASSLGLPGELFF. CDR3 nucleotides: TGTGCCAGCAGCTTAGGACTCCCCGGGGAGCTGTTTTTT.

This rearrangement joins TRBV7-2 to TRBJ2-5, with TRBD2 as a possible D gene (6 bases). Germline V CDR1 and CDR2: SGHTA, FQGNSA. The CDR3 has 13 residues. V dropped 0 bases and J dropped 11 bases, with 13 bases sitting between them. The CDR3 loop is CASSLAEETRQYF. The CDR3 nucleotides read TGTGCCAGCAGCTTAGCTGAAGAGACTAGACAGTACTTC.

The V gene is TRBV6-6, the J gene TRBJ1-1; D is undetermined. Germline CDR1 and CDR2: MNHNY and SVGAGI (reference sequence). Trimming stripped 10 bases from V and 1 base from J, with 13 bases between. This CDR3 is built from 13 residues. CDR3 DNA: TGTGCCATCAAGATAGGAGGGAACACTGAAGCTTTCTTT. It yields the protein CAIKIGGNTEAFF.

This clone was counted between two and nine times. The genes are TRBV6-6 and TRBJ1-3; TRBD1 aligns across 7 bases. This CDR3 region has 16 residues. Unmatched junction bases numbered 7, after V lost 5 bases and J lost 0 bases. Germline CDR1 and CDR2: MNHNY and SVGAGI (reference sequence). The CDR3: CASSLGQARSGNTIYF. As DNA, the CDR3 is TGTGCCAGCAGTCTCGGACAGGCCCGCTCTGGAAACACCATATATTTT.

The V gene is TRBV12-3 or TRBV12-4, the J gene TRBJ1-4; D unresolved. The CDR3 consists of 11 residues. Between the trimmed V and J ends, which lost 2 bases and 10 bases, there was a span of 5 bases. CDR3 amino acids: CASSLMGKLFF. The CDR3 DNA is TGTGCCAGCAGTTTAATGGGAAAACTGTTTTTT.

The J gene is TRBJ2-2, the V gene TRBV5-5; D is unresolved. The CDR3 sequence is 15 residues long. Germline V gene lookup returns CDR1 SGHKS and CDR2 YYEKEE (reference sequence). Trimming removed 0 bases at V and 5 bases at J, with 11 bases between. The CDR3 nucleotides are TGTGCCAGCAGCTTGGGGCGGCAAGGGACCGGGGAGCTGTTTTTT. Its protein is CASSLGRQGTGELFF.

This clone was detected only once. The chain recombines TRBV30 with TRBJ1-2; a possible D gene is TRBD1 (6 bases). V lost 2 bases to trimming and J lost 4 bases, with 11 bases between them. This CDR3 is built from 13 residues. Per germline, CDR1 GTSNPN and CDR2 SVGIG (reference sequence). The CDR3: CAWSWGLGYGYTF. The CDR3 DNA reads TGTGCCTGGAGTTGGGGGCTGGGCTATGGCTACACCTTC.

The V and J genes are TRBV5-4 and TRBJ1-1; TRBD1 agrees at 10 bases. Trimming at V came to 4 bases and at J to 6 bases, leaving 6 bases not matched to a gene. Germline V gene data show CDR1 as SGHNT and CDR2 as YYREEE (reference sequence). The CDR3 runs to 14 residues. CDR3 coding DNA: TGTGCCAGCAGCATCCGGGACAGGGGTCCTGAAGCTTTCTTT. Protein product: CASSIRDRGPEAFF.

The CDR3 bases are TGTGCCAGCAGTTTAAAGGCATCCGGGGAGCTGTTTTTT. This encodes CASSLKASGELFF. The chain employs TRBV27 and TRBJ2-2; D gene uncertain. V lost 2 bases, J lost 6 bases, and 7 bases lay in between. Germline values: CDR1 MNHEY, CDR2 SMNVEV (reference sequence). CDR3 length: 13 residues.

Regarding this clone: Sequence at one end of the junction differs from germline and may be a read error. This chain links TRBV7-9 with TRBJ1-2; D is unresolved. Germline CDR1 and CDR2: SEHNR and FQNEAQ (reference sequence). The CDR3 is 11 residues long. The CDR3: CASSLETTWVF. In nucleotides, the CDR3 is TGTGCCAGCAGCTTAGAAACTACGTGGGTCTTC.

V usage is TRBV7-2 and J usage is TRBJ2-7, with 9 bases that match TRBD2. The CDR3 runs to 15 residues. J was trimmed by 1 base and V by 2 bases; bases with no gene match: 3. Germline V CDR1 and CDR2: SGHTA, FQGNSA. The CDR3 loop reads CASSLSGGRSYEQYF. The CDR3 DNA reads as TGTGCCAGCAGCTTAAGCGGGGGGCGATCCTACGAGCAGTACTTC. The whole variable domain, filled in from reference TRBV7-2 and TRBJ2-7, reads GAGVSQSPSNKVTEKGKDVELRCDPISGHTALYWYRQSLGQGLEFLIYFQGNSAPDKSGLPSDRFSAERTGGSVSTLTIQRTQQEDSAVYLCASSLSGGRSYEQYFGPGTRLTVT.

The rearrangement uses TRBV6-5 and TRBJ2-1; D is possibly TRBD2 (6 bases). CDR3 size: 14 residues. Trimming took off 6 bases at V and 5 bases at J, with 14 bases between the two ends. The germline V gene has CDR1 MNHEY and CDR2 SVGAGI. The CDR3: CASRQPGDHNEQFF. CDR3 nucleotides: TGTGCCAGCAGACAGCCGGGGGATCACAATGAGCAGTTCTTC.